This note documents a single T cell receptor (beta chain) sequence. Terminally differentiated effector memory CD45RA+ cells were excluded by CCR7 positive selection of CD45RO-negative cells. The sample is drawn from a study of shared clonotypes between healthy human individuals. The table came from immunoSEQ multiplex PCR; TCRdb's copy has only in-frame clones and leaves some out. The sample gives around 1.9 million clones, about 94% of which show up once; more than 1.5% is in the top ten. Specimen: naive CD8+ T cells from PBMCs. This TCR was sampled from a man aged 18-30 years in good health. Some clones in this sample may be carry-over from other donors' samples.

Here the CDR3 DNA reads TGCGCCAGCAGCCGGGCGGGGGCGGTGGAGCAGTACTTC. The encoded protein is CASSRAGAVEQYF. V and J are TRBV4-1 and TRBJ2-7, with D possibly matching TRBD2 (7 bases). Germline V CDR1 and CDR2: MGHRA, YSYEKL. CDR3 length equals 13 residues. V was shortened by 4 bases and J by 7 bases, with 14 bases between the two germline ends.